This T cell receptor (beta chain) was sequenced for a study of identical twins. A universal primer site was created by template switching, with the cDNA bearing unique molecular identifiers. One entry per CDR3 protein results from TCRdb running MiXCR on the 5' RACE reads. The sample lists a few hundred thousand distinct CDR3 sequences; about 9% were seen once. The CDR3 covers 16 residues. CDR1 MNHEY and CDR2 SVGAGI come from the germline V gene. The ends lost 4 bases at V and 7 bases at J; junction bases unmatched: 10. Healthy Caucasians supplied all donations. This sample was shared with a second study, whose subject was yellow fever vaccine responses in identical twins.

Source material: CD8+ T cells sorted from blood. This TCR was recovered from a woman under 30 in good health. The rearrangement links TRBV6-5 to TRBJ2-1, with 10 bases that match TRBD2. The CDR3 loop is CASSSSLAGVWNEQFF. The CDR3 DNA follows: TGTGCCAGCAGTTCCTCTCTAGCGGGAGTTTGGAATGAGCAGTTCTTC.